This T cell receptor beta chain comes out of a study of cytomegalovirus exposure and HLA in healthy donors. Study-level findings and limits: Exclusion applied to some V segments, including TRBV6-2 and TRBV6-3, as they were indistinguishable. The investigators catalogued 164 TCR beta chains as cytomegalovirus-associated. A later analysis linked 15,000 to 20,000 TCR beta sequences to HLA alleles at 0.05 false discovery rate.

Germline V gene sequence: CDR1 SGHNT, CDR2 YYREEE (reference sequence). The junction had 10 bases not matched to a gene; V was cut back by 4 bases and J by 6 bases. The CDR3 totals 15 residues. Primers: 60 Vbeta forward and 13 Jbeta reverse. Here immunoSEQ multiplex PCR was the method, and the copy in TCRdb shows in-frame clones only, minus some. This table has 80,000 to 100,000 clones, roughly two thirds appearing once. This clone was seen a few times. Its antigen is currently unknown. This TCR was recovered from a female donor in good health and CMV-seronegative. The sample consisted of PBMCs. J is TRBJ1-1 and V is TRBV5-4, with 9 bases identical to TRBD1. The CDR3 loop reads CASSKGSTGGSEAFF. As DNA, the CDR3 is TGTGCCAGCAGCAAAGGGTCTACAGGGGGCTCTGAAGCTTTCTTT.